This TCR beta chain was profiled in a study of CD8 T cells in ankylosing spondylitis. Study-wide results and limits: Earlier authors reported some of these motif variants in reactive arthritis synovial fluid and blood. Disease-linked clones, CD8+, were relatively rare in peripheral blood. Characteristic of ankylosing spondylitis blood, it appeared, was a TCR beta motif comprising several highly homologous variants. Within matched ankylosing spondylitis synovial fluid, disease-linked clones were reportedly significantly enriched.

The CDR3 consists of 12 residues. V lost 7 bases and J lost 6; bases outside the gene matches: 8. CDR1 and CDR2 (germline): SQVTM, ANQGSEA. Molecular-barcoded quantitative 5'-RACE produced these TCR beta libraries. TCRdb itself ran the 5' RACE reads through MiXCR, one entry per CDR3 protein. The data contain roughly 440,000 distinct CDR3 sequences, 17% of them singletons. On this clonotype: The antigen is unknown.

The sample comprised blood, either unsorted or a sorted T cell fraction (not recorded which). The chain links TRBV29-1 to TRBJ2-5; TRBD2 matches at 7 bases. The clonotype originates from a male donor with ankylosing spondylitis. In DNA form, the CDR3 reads TGCAGCGCCCCCGGACTAGGCAAGACCCAGTACTTC. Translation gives CSAPGLGKTQYF.